The clone carrying this TCR beta chain was recorded at least ten times. Antigen specificity is unknown. The data were obtained in a study of CD8+CD57+ T cells in acquired aplastic anemia. Study context: The DNA of sorted CD4+ and CD8+ cells averaged roughly 3.2 ug.

Regarding the study as a whole: Simpson's diversity of CD8+ cells was not significantly different in patients compared with controls. Patients and controls had in common some 30 CD8+ CDR3 sequences.

It was genomic DNA that served as the template for profiling TCR beta VDJ and CDR3. TCRdb fed the reads into MiXCR, producing one record per CDR3 protein. The sample gives 150,000 to 200,000 distinct CDR3 sequences, 40% to 60% of which show up once; about 30% is in the top ten. By flow cytometry, patients selected for sequencing had shown an expansion of CD8+CD57+ cells. Blood was sampled before the patients had received any therapy. The CDR3 consists of 17 residues. The germline gives CDR1 SGHAT, CDR2 FQDESV (reference sequence). The germline V and J ends were trimmed by 6 bases and 4 bases, with 19 bases remaining between them.

V gene TRBV11-1 combines with J gene TRBJ2-6, with a weak D call TRBD2 (7 bases). The TCR originated in a human donor with aplastic anemia. The sample taken for sequencing was sorted CD4+, CD8+, or CD8+CD57+ T cells (not recorded which) from PBMCs. DNA for the CDR3: TGTGCCAGCAGTTGGCAGGGGAGGGGCACAGGGGCCAACGTCCTGACTTTC. Residues: CASSWQGRGTGANVLTF.